The 13 T cell receptor beta chains reported below all come from one sample, sequenced in a study of OX40 agonist ivuxolimab in advanced cancers. The assay was immunoSEQ multiplex PCR, and TCRdb's table has in-frame clones only and misses some. The table records over 75,000 clones, under 95% of them present only once. This specimen was CD4+ or CD8+ T cells sorted from blood, taken in a trial of the OX40 agonist ivuxolimab. These receptors came from an adult with an advanced solid tumor such as melanoma, head and neck, liver or kidney cancer.

J is TRBJ1-1 and V is TRBV4-1; D is ambiguous. CDR1 MGHRA and CDR2 YSYEKL come from the germline V gene. The CDR3 is made up of 13 amino acids. The V end was cut by 2 bases, the J end by 5 bases, with 9 bases between. CDR3 residues: CASSQMLGTEAFF. For the CDR3, the DNA is TGCGCCAGCAGCCAAATGCTGGGGACTGAAGCTTTCTTT.

This chain joins TRBV27 and TRBJ2-1; D is perhaps TRBD2 (6 bases). Germline-derived CDR1 and CDR2 are MNHEY and SMNVEV (reference sequence). The CDR3 is made up of 13 amino acids. Trimming cost V 3 bases and J 6 bases, with 9 bases left between them. The CDR3 nucleotides are TGTGCCAGCAGTTTGGTGGAGGGCAATGAGCAGTTCTTC. It specifies CASSLVEGNEQFF.

The V gene is TRBV15, the J gene TRBJ2-7; 9 bases agree with TRBD2. CDR3 length: 17 amino acids. CDR1 is LNHNV and CDR2 is YYDKDF in the germline V gene (reference sequence). Losses at the gene ends were 3 bases for V and 3 bases for J; bases not matched to a gene: 12. CDR3 nucleotides: TGTGCCACCAGCAGGGAAGATAGCGGGAGAGGAATCTACGAGCAGTACTTC. Translating it yields CATSREDSGRGIYEQYF.

In its sample, this clone was seen once. The chain couples TRBV13 to TRBJ2-1; D gene ambiguous. The germline V gene has CDR1 PRHDT and CDR2 FYEKMQ (reference sequence). Trimming took off 5 bases at V and 5 bases at J, with 13 bases between the two ends. The CDR3 loop spans 14 amino acids. The CDR3 coding sequence is TGTGCCAGCAGCGGCCCCGGGCCCGACAATGAGCAGTTCTTC. This translates into CASSGPGPDNEQFF.

The chain has TRBV7-9 and TRBJ1-5; D is ambiguous. Per germline, CDR1 SEHNR and CDR2 FQNEAQ (reference sequence). CDR3 length equals 18 residues. V lost 1 base, J lost 8 bases, and 24 bases lay in between. The CDR3 DNA sequence: TGTGCCAGCAGCTTAGGATCGATCGGATCTGGGTTCTTGGAGCCCCAGCATTTT. Residues: CASSLGSIGSGFLEPQHF.

This rearrangement joins TRBV4-1 to TRBJ1-1; 11 positions agree with TRBD1. From germline, CDR1 is MGHRA and CDR2 YSYEKL. The CDR3 loop spans 18 amino acids. Trimming removed 5 bases from V and 1 base from J; junction bases left unmatched: 12. CDR3 nucleotides: TGCGCCAGCAGCGGGCGGACAGGGGGCTTCCTAGGGAACACTGAAGCTTTCTTT. Amino acids: CASSGRTGGFLGNTEAFF.

This sequence joins TRBV6-5 and TRBJ2-7; a possible D gene is TRBD1 (5 bases). Germline V gene lookup returns CDR1 MNHEY and CDR2 SVGAGI. CDR3 size: 14 residues. The V gene lost 5 bases and the J gene lost 3 bases, with 14 bases spanning the gap. The CDR3 region is CASSLQGAGYEQYF. CDR3 in DNA: TGTGCCAGCAGTCTCCAAGGGGCAGGCTACGAGCAGTACTTC.

This sequence joins TRBV19 and TRBJ2-3; D is undetermined. V gave up 6 bases and J gave up 3 bases, with 7 bases separating them. CDR1 and CDR2 (germline): LNHDA, SQIVND (reference sequence). There are 12 residues in the CDR3. Here the CDR3 reads CASRDETDTQYF. CDR3 nucleotides: TGTGCCAGTAGAGACGAAACAGATACGCAGTATTTT.

As DNA, the CDR3 is TGCAGTGTGTCCGAGCAGTTCTTC. Translation gives CSVSEQFF. The chain carries TRBV20-1 and TRBJ2-1; D unclear. The CDR3 runs to 8 residues. Germline CDR1 and CDR2: DFQATT and SNEGSKA (reference sequence). Trimming removed 7 bases from V and 10 bases from J, with 5 bases in between.

This clone was observed a few times. The chain uses TRBV5-4 and TRBJ2-7, with 11 bases fitting TRBD2. Germline CDR1 SGHNT, CDR2 YYREEE (reference sequence). The CDR3 length is 14 residues. The V gene end was trimmed by 4 bases and the J gene end by 2 bases; junction bases not matched to a gene: 2. The CDR3 nucleotides are TGTGCCAGCAGCGTAGCGGGAGGGCCCTACGAGCAGTACTTC. It yields the protein CASSVAGGPYEQYF.

V is TRBV7-8 and J is TRBJ1-1; D may be TRBD1 (5 bases). Trimming removed 1 base at V and 4 bases at J, with 13 bases between. Germline CDR1 is SGHVS and CDR2 is FQNEAQ. The CDR3 sequence is 15 residues long. CDR3 in DNA: TGTGCCAGCAGCTTAGGAGGGGAGGGGACCACTGAAGCTTTCTTT. Translated: CASSLGGEGTTEAFF. The full variable domain, in which reference TRBV7-8 and TRBJ1-1 provide the parts outside the CDR3, is GAGVSQSPRYKVAKRGQDVALRCDPISGHVSLFWYQQALGQGPEFLTYFQNEAQLDKSGLPSDRFFAERPEGSVSTLKIQRTQQEDSAVYLCASSLGGEGTTEAFFGQGTRLTVV.

The V call is TRBV19, the J call TRBJ1-2, with D unresolved. Germline V CDR1 and CDR2: LNHDA, SQIVND (reference sequence). The CDR3 has 10 amino acids. V was pared by 10 bases and J by 4 bases, with 7 bases between. Here the CDR3 DNA reads TGTGCCACCCACGGCTATGGCTACACCTTC. Its translation is CATHGYGYTF.

In DNA, the CDR3 is TGTGCCAGCAGTGGATGGAACAATGAGCAGTTCTTC. Amino acids: CASSGWNNEQFF. The chain joins TRBV2 to TRBJ2-1; D uncertain. CDR3 length: 12 amino acids. Trimming stripped 4 bases from V and 5 bases from J, with 6 bases between. CDR1 is SNHLY and CDR2 is FYNNEI in the germline V gene. Complete variable domain (other parts from reference TRBV2 and TRBJ2-1): EPEVTQTPSHQVTQMGQEVILRCVPISNHLYFYWYRQILGQKVEFLVSFYNNEISEKSEIFDDQFSVERPDGSNFTLKIRSTKLEDSAMYFCASSGWNNEQFFGPGTRLTVL.